This is a list of T cell receptor beta chains from one sample in a study of OX40 agonist ivuxolimab in advanced cancers. Libraries were prepared by immunoSEQ multiplex PCR; TCRdb keeps only in-frame clonotypes and omits some of them. The sample lists about 84,000 clones, 94% seen once, with 11% in the top ten. The input for sequencing was CD4+ or CD8+ T cells sorted from blood, taken in a trial of the OX40 agonist ivuxolimab. The receptors originated from an adult with an advanced solid tumor such as melanoma, head and neck, liver or kidney cancer. The CDR3 runs from the conserved cysteine through the conserved F or W. The D gene is left open where the match is weak. The size entry is marked missing in some rows and otherwise reads once, few, many or a size class.

size	V	D	length	J	CDR3	DNA
-	TRBV7-9	-	14	TRBJ1-1	CASSFGVGYTEAFF	TGTGCCAGCAGCTTCGGGGTGGGGTACACTGAAGCTTTCTTT
few	TRBV7-9	-	14	TRBJ1-1	CASSLTLGGTEAFF	TGTGCCAGCAGTCTGACCCTGGGGGGTACTGAAGCTTTCTTT
-	TRBV19	-	14	TRBJ2-2	CATTREARTGELFF	TGTGCCACCACCAGGGAAGCGAGAACCGGGGAGCTGTTTTTT
-	TRBV9	-	16	TRBJ1-2	CASSAGGQGAIYGYTF	TGTGCCAGCAGCGCCGGCGGGCAGGGCGCTATCTATGGCTACACCTTC
-	TRBV11-1	TRBD1	12	TRBJ2-7	CASRGTGFEQYF	TGTGCCAGCAGGGGGACAGGGTTCGAGCAGTACTTC
-	TRBV27	-	14	TRBJ1-4	CASSLGTTNEKLFF	TGTGCCAGCAGTTTAGGGACAACTAATGAAAAACTGTTTTTT
-	TRBV7-9	-	16	TRBJ1-1	CASSLTGLGGGTEAFF	TGTGCCAGCAGCCTCACGGGACTCGGCGGTGGGACTGAAGCTTTCTTT
-	TRBV6-5	-	11	TRBJ1-5	CASSSGDYQHF	TGTGCCAGCAGCTCAGGGGACTACCAGCATTTT
-	TRBV9	TRBD1	16	TRBJ1-2	CASSGDPATGIQGYTF	TGTGCCAGCAGCGGAGACCCCGCGACAGGGATCCAGGGCTACACCTTC
few	TRBV4-1	TRBD1	14	TRBJ1-2	CASSQGTGMAGYTF	TGCGCCAGCAGCCAAGGGACAGGGATGGCTGGCTACACCTTC
few	TRBV6-5	TRBD1	12	TRBJ2-2	CASSRQGGELFF	TGTGCCAGCAGTAGACAGGGCGGGGAGCTGTTTTTT
-	TRBV10-2	TRBD1	12	TRBJ2-7	CASSTGGDEQYF	TGCGCCAGCAGTACAGGGGGCGACGAGCAGTACTTC
-	TRBV2	-	14	TRBJ2-7	CASPRTESSYEQYF	TGTGCCAGCCCTCGGACAGAGAGCTCCTACGAGCAGTACTTC
-	TRBV7-8	-	14	TRBJ1-5	CASSLVYSNQPQHF	TGTGCCAGCAGCTTAGTCTATAGCAATCAGCCCCAGCATTTT
-	TRBV7-2	-	14	TRBJ2-7	CASSPGDRRYEQYF	TGTGCCAGCAGCCCCGGGGACCGACGCTACGAGCAGTACTTC
once	TRBV28	-	15	TRBJ2-3	CASSFRAGGTDTQYF	TGTGCCAGCAGTTTCAGGGCTGGCGGCACAGATACGCAGTATTTT
-	TRBV5-6	TRBD1	14	TRBJ1-2	CASSWEKQGDGYTF	TGTGCCAGCAGCTGGGAGAAACAGGGGGATGGCTACACCTTC
-	TRBV4-3	TRBD2	13	TRBJ2-1	CASSVGTSGTQFF	TGCGCCAGCAGCGTCGGGACTAGCGGGACTCAGTTCTTC
-	TRBV5-4	-	17	TRBJ1-2	CASSSLRVPLLNYGYTF	TGTGCCAGCAGCTCCCTAAGAGTACCTCTTCTTAACTATGGCTACACCTTC
-	TRBV19	-	14	TRBJ1-3	CASSVGNSGNTIYF	TGTGCCAGTAGTGTCGGGAACTCTGGAAACACCATATATTTT
-	TRBV27	-	16	TRBJ2-1	CASSLVGLPAYNEQFF	TGTGCCAGCAGTTTAGTGGGACTCCCGGCCTACAATGAGCAGTTCTTC
-	TRBV30	-	15	TRBJ2-4	CAWSGQALAKNIQYF	TGTGCCTGGAGTGGACAGGCTCTGGCCAAAAACATTCAGTACTTC
once	TRBV7-9	-	12	TRBJ2-7	CASSLGRDEQYF	TGTGCCAGCAGCTTAGGGAGGGACGAGCAGTACTTC
-	TRBV27	-	17	TRBJ2-1	CASSLYFVGHSYNEQFF	TGTGCCAGCAGTTTATATTTTGTTGGACATAGCTACAATGAGCAGTTCTTC